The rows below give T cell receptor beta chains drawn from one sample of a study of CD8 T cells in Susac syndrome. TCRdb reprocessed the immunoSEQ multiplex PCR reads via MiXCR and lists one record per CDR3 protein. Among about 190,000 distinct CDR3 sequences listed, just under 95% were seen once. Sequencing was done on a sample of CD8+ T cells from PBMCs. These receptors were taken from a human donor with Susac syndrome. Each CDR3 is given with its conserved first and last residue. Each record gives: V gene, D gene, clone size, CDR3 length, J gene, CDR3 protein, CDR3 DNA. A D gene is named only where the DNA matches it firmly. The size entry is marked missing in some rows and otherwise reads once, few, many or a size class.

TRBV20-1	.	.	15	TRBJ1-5	CSARIESRVDQPQHF	TGCAGTGCTAGAATAGAGAGCAGGGTCGATCAGCCCCAGCATTTT
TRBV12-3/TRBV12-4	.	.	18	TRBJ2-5	CASSLVGERHLREETQYF	TGTGCCAGCAGTTTAGTTGGGGAAAGACATTTACGGGAAGAGACCCAGTACTTC
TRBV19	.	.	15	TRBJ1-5	CASSLGTSGYPPQHF	TGTGCCAGTAGTTTAGGGACTTCGGGCTATCCGCCCCAGCATTTT
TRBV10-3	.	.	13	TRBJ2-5	CAIGDSPGETQYF	TGTGCCATCGGGGACTCCCCAGGGGAGACCCAGTACTTC
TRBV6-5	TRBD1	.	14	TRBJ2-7	CASAFQGAGNEQYF	TGTGCCAGTGCCTTTCAGGGGGCTGGAAACGAGCAGTACTTC
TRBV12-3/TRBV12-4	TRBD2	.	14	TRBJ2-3	CASTNLAGTDTQYF	TGTGCCAGCACCAACCTAGCGGGCACAGATACGCAGTATTTT
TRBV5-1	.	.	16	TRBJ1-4	CASGSPHGGTNEKLFF	TGCGCCAGCGGCTCCCCCCACGGCGGCACTAATGAAAAACTGTTTTTT
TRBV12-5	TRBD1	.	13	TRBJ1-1	CASGLTGENEAFF	TGTGCTAGTGGTTTAACAGGGGAGAATGAAGCTTTCTTT
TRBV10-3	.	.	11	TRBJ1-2	CAISESGGYTF	TGTGCCATCAGTGAGTCGGGTGGCTACACCTTC
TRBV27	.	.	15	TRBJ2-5	CASSSYRGLQETQYF	TGTGCCAGCAGTTCCTACAGGGGACTTCAAGAGACCCAGTACTTC
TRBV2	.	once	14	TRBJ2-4	CASSEGGSWDIQYF	TGTGCCAGCAGTGAAGGGGGTTCGTGGGACATTCAGTACTTC
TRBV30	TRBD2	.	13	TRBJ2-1	CAWSRVGGDEQFF	TGTGCCTGGAGTAGGGTGGGGGGGGATGAGCAGTTCTTC
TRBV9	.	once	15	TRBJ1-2	CASSVGADLGYGYTF	TGTGCCAGCAGCGTAGGAGCGGACCTAGGCTATGGCTACACCTTC
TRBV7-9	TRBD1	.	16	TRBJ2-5	CASSRQPGTGGETQYF	TGTGCCAGCAGCCGACAACCCGGGACAGGGGGAGAGACCCAGTACTTC
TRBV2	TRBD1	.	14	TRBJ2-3	CASSVGTGADTQYF	TGTGCCAGCAGTGTAGGGACAGGGGCAGATACGCAGTATTTT
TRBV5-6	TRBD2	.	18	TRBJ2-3	CASSENPGLAGGTNTQYF	TGTGCCAGCAGCGAAAATCCGGGACTAGCGGGAGGAACGAATACGCAGTATTTT